This T cell receptor beta chain was captured in a study of T cells in Graves' hyperthyroidism and ophthalmopathy. In the study overall: Any treatment followed the collection of peripheral blood at initial diagnosis.

The study excluded patients with uncontrolled infection, other autoimmune disease, pregnancy or lactation. Diagnostic assessment was based on clinical symptoms, serum thyroxine and TRAb, thyroid ultrasound and orbital computed tomography. Fresh peripheral blood, around 9.3 ml, was the source of the PBMCs. The CDR3 is 13 residues long. Trimming left V 1 base short and J 0 bases short, with 3 bases between. In germline, CDR1 is SGHTA, CDR2 FQGNSA. This clonotype has at least ten counts. Amplified regions were TCR beta CDR3 sequences from RNA transcripts. Initially, a first-round RT-PCR of the TCR CDR3 employed the HTBI primer set. TCRdb reprocessed the multiplex PCR reads with MiXCR, giving one entry per CDR3 protein. The profile shows roughly 420,000 distinct CDR3 sequences, about 13% of them singletons.

This sequence was found in a woman aged 18-30 years with Graves' hyperthyroidism. What was sequenced was blood. The V and J genes are TRBV7-2 and TRBJ1-1; D is uncertain. In DNA, the CDR3 is TGTGCCAGCAGCTTAGTTTTGAACACTGAAGCTTTCTTT. Encoded protein: CASSLVLNTEAFF.